These 13 T cell receptor beta chains were sequenced from one sample in a study of shared clonotypes between healthy human individuals. Clones were sequenced by immunoSEQ multiplex PCR, and TCRdb holds only the in-frame ones, with some missing. The sample yields around 1.9 million clones, around 95% seen once. In the naive CD8 group, cells lacked CD45RO and were positively selected for CCR7, so terminally differentiated effector memory CD45RA+ cells were left out. Sequencing was performed on naive CD8+ T cells from PBMCs. These receptors were taken from a man in his late teens or twenties in good health. Some clones in this sample may be carry-over from other donors' samples.

The gene calls are TRBV2 and TRBJ2-2; 8 nucleotides agree with TRBD2. Germline values: CDR1 SNHLY, CDR2 FYNNEI. Losses at the gene ends were 4 bases for V and 2 bases for J; bases not matched to a gene: 12. This CDR3 has 18 amino acids. CDR3 region: CASSGAVAGTVNTGELFF. The CDR3 region has the DNA TGTGCCAGCAGTGGGGCGGTAGCGGGAACAGTAAACACCGGGGAGCTGTTTTTT.

This chain links TRBV27 with TRBJ1-5, with 8 bases aligning to TRBD1. Germline values: CDR1 MNHEY, CDR2 SMNVEV (reference sequence). Unmatched junction bases numbered 14, after V lost 6 bases and J lost 4 bases. The CDR3 extends over 17 amino acids. CDR3 nucleotide sequence: TGTGCCAGCAGGGGCGGGACAGGAATTTTGGTGAATCAGCCCCAGCATTTT. It specifies CASRGGTGILVNQPQHF.

The CDR3 reads CASSQDSGSRRNTGELFF. CDR3 in DNA: TGTGCCAGCAGCCAAGACTCCGGGAGCCGACGGAACACCGGGGAGCTGTTTTTT. V and J are TRBV4-2 and TRBJ2-2, with TRBD2 as a possible D gene (6 bases). This CDR3 comprises 18 residues. Trimming stripped 0 bases from V and 1 base from J, with 15 bases between. CDR1 is LGHNA, CDR2 YNFKEQ, per germline.

The chain links TRBV7-9 to TRBJ1-5, with 7 bases fitting TRBD1. In germline, CDR1 is SEHNR, CDR2 FQNEAQ (reference sequence). This CDR3 spans 16 amino acids. V shed 4 bases and J 2 bases; nucleotides not matched to a gene: 8. In DNA, the CDR3 is TGTGCCAGCAGCTCCGACAGGGTGAACGGCAATCAGCCCCAGCATTTT. Its translation: CASSSDRVNGNQPQHF.

This clone was detected once. The rearrangement links TRBV11-2 to TRBJ2-7; 7 nucleotides match TRBD1. The length of the CDR3 is 15 residues. CDR1 SGHAT and CDR2 FQNNGV come from the germline V gene. The junction had 11 bases not matched to a gene; V was cut back by 4 bases and J by 5 bases. The chain's CDR3 is CASSSRQGVPNEQYF. The CDR3 nucleotides are TGTGCCAGCAGCTCAAGACAGGGAGTCCCAAACGAGCAGTACTTC.

The gene calls are TRBV9 and TRBJ2-5; D unclear. Germline values: CDR1 SGDLS, CDR2 YYNGEE. The V and J ends lost 0 bases and 2 bases respectively, with 5 bases between them. This CDR3 is 13 amino acids long. This chain's CDR3 is CASSVGWQETQYF. The CDR3 DNA follows: TGTGCCAGCAGCGTAGGCTGGCAAGAGACCCAGTACTTC. The full variable domain, with the rest looked up from reference TRBV9 and TRBJ2-5, is DSGVTQTPKHLITATGQRVTLRCSPRSGDLSVYWYQQSLDQGLQFLIQYYNGEERAKGNILERFSAQQFPDLHSELNLSSLELGDSALYFCASSVGWQETQYFGPGTRLLVL.

The rearrangement joins TRBV19 to TRBJ1-2; 9 bases line up with TRBD1. Germline V CDR1 and CDR2: LNHDA, SQIVND (reference sequence). With V trimmed by 4 bases and J by 0 bases, 3 bases remained unmatched. The CDR3 totals 15 residues. In DNA form, the CDR3 reads TGTGCCAGTAGTAGGGACAGGGAGACTAACTATGGCTACACCTTC. It is translated as CASSRDRETNYGYTF.

Comment on this clone: Other DNA sequences of this sample code for an identical CDR3. The gene calls are TRBV19 and TRBJ1-5; a possible D gene is TRBD1 (5 bases). CDR1 and CDR2 (germline): LNHDA, SQIVND (reference sequence). This CDR3 is built from 14 residues. V was clipped by 2 bases and J by 3 bases, with 8 bases between them. CDR3 in DNA: TGTGCCAGTAGTATACGGGACTTCAATCAGCCCCAGCATTTT. This codes for CASSIRDFNQPQHF.

The chain combines TRBV6-1 with TRBJ1-1, with D hard to call. Trimming removed 2 bases from V and 1 base from J, with 11 bases in between. Germline V gene data show CDR1 as MNHNS and CDR2 as SASEGT. This CDR3 comprises 15 residues. The CDR3 DNA sequence: TGTGCCAGCAGTGAATTGAGAAGGGAGAACACTGAAGCTTTCTTT. This translates into CASSELRRENTEAFF.

This sequence joins TRBV21-1 and TRBJ2-7; the table gives TRBD2 as D, unverified against the DNA. TRBV21-1 is deemed a pseudogene. This CDR3 has 16 residues. CDR3 DNA: TGTGCCAGCAGCATCCTTCTACAAGCGGGAGGCAACGAGCAGTACTTC. Protein product: CASSILLQAGGNEQYF.

The chain has TRBV7-9 and TRBJ1-1; 7 nucleotides match TRBD1. The CDR3 is 19 amino acids. The trim removed 4 bases at V and 1 base at J, leaving 18 bases unmatched. Germline V gene data show CDR1 as SEHNR and CDR2 as FQNEAQ (reference sequence). CDR3 nucleotides: TGTGCCAGCAGCTACCCGAGGGGGCGTGGGTCTAGGACGAACACTGAAGCTTTCTTT. Translation gives CASSYPRGRGSRTNTEAFF.

The chain links TRBV27 to TRBJ2-7; D is perhaps TRBD2 (6 bases). This CDR3 region has 14 residues. V was shortened by 2 bases and J by 3 bases, with 11 bases between the two germline ends. Germline CDR1 is MNHEY and CDR2 is SMNVEV (reference sequence). The CDR3 protein is CASSLAGTFYEQYF. The CDR3 nucleotides read TGTGCCAGCAGTTTAGCGGGGACCTTCTACGAGCAGTACTTC.

The CDR3 coding sequence is TGTGCCAGCAGCCAGGGACTAGTGGTAGATACGCAGTATTTT. This sequence encodes CASSQGLVVDTQYF. The chain recombines TRBV7-8 with TRBJ2-3, with 8 bases identical to TRBD2. With V trimmed by 5 bases and J by 5 bases, 6 bases remained unmatched. The germline V gene has CDR1 SGHVS and CDR2 FQNEAQ. The CDR3 sequence is 14 residues long. The full variable domain, with the rest looked up from reference TRBV7-8 and TRBJ2-3, is GAGVSQSPRYKVAKRGQDVALRCDPISGHVSLFWYQQALGQGPEFLTYFQNEAQLDKSGLPSDRFFAERPEGSVSTLKIQRTQQEDSAVYLCASSQGLVVDTQYFGPGTRLTVL.